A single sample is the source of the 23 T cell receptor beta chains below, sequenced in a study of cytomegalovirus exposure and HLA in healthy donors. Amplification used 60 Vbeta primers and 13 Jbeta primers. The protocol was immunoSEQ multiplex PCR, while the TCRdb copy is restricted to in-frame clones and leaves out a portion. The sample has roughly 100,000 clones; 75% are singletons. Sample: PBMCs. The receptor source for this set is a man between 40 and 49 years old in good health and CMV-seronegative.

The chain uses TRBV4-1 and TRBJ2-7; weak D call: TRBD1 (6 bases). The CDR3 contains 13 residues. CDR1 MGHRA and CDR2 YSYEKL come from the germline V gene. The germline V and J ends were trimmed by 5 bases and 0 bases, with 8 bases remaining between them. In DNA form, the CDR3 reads TGCGCCAGCAGCTCGACAGGCTCCTACGAGCAGTACTTC. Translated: CASSSTGSYEQYF.

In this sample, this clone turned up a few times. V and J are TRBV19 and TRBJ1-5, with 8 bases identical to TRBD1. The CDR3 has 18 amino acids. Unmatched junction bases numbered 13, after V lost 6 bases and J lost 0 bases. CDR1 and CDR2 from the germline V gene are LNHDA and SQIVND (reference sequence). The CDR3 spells CASREVLRQGNSNQPQHF. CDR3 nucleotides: TGTGCCAGTAGGGAGGTTTTGAGACAGGGGAATAGCAATCAGCCCCAGCATTTT.

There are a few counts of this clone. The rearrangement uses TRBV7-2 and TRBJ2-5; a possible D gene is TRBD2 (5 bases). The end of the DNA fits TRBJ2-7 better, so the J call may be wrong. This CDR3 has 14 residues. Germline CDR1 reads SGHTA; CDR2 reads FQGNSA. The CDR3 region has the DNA TGTGCCAGCAGTTGGGCCCCTGGGAGCTACGAGCAGTACTTC. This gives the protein CASSWAPGSYEQYF.

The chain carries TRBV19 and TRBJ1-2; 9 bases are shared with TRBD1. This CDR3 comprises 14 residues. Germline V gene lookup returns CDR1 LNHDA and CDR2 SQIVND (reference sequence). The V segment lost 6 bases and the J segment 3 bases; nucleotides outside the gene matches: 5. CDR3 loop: CASRAQGAHYGYTF. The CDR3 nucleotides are TGTGCCAGTAGGGCACAGGGGGCCCACTATGGCTACACCTTC.

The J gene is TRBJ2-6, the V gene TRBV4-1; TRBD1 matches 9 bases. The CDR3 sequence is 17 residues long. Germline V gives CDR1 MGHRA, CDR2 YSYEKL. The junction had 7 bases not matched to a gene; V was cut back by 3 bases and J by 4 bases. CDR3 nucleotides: TGCGCCAGCAGCCAGGCACAGGGGGCGGGGGGGGCCAACGTCCTGACTTTC. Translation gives CASSQAQGAGGANVLTF.

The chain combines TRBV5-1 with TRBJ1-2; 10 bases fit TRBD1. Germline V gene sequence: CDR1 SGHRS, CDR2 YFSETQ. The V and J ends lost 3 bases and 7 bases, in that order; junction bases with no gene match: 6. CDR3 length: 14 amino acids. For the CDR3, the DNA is TGCGCCAGCAGCTCGACAGGGGGCGCGGTTGGCTACACCTTC. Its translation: CASSSTGGAVGYTF.

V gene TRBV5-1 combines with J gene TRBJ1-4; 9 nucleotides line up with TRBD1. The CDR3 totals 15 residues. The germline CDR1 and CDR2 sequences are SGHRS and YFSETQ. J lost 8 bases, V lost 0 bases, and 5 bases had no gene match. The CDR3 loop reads CASSLEGQGGEKLFF. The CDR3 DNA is TGCGCCAGCAGCTTGGAGGGACAGGGAGGCGAAAAACTGTTTTTT.

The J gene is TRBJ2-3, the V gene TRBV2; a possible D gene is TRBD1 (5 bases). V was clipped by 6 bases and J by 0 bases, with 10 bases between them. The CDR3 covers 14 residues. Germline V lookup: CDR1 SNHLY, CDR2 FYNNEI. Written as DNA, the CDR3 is TGTGCCAGCAGATCGACAGAAAGCACAGATACGCAGTATTTT. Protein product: CASRSTESTDTQYF.

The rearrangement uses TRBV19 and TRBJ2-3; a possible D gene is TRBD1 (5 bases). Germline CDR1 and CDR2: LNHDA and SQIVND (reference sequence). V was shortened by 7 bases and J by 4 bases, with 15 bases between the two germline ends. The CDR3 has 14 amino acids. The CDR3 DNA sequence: TGTGCCAGTAAGGTCGGCAGGGAAGCAGATACGCAGTATTTT. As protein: CASKVGREADTQYF.

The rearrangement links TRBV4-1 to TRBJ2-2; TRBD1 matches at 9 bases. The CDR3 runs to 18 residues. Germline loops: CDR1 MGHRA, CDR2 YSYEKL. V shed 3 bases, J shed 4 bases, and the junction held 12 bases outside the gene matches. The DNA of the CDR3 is TGCGCCAGCAGCCATAGGGGGCCCGGACAGGGGATCACCGGGGAGCTGTTTTTT. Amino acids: CASSHRGPGQGITGELFF.

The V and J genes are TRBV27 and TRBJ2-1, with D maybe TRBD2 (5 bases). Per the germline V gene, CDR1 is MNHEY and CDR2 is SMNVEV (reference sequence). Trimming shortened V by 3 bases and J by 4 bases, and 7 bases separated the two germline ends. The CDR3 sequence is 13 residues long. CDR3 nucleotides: TGTGCCAGCAGTTTCAGGACTTACAATGAGCAGTTCTTC. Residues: CASSFRTYNEQFF.

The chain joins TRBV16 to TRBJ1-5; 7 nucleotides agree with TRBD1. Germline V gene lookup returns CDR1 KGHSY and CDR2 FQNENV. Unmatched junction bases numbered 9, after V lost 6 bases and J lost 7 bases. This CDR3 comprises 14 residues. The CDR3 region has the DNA TGTGCCAGCAGTCAAAACAGGGGCCGGCAGCCCCAGCATTTT. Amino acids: CASSQNRGRQPQHF.

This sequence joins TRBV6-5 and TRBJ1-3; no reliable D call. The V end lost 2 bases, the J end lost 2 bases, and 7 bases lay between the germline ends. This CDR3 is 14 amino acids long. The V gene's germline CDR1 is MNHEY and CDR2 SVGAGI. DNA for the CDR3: TGTGCCAGCAGTTACCGGGGAACTGGAAACACCATATATTTT. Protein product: CASSYRGTGNTIYF.

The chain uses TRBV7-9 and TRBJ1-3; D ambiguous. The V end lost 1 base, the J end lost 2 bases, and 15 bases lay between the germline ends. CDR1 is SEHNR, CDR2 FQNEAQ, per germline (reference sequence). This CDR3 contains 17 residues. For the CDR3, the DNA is TGTGCCAGCAGCTTAGAGGCCGGATGGAGGACTGGAAACACCATATATTTT. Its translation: CASSLEAGWRTGNTIYF. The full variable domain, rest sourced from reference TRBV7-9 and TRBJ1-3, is DTGVSQNPRHKITKRGQNVTFRCDPISEHNRLYWYRQTLGQGPEFLTYFQNEAQLEKSRLLSDRFSAERPKGSFSTLEIQRTEQGDSAMYLCASSLEAGWRTGNTIYFGEGSWLTVV.

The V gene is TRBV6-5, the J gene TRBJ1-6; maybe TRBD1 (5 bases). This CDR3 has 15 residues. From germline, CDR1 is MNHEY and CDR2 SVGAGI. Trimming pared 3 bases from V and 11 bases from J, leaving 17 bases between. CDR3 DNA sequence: TGTGCCAGCAGTTATTCATTGACAGTCAAGACACCCCTCCACTTT. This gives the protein CASSYSLTVKTPLHF.

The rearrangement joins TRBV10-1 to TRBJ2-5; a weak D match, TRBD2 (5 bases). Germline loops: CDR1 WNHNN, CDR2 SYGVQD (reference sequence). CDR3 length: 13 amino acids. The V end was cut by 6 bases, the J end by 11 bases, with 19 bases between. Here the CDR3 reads CASSDLPYSGQYF. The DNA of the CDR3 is TGCGCCAGCAGCGACTTACCATATTCGGGGCAGTACTTC.

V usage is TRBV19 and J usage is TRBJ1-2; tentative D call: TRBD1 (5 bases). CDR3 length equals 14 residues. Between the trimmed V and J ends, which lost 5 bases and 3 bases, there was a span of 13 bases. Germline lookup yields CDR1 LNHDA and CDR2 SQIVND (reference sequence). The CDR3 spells CASSSSGGDYGYTF. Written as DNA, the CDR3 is TGTGCCAGTAGTTCGTCGGGGGGGGACTATGGCTACACCTTC.

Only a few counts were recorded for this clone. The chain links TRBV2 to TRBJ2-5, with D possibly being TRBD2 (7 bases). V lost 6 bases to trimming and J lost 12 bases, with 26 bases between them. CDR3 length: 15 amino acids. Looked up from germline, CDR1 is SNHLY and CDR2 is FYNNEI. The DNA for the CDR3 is TGTGCCAGCAGGCGGACTAAGGGGGGGGGCCACAGGGAGTACTTC. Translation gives CASRRTKGGGHREYF.

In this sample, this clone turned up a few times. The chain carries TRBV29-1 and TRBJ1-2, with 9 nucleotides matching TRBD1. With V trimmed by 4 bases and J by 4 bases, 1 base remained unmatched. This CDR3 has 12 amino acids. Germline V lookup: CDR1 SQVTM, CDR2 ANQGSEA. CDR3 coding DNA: TGCAGCGTTGGGGACAGGGTCTATGGCTACACCTTC. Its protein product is CSVGDRVYGYTF.

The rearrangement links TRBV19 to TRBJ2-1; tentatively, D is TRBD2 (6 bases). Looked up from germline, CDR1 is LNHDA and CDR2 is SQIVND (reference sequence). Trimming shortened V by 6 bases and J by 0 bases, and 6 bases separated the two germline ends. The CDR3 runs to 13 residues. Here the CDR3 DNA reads TGTGCCAGTAGGGGAGGCTCCTACAATGAGCAGTTCTTC. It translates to CASRGGSYNEQFF.

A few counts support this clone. The CDR3 here is CASSFESVMNTEAFF. In DNA, the CDR3 is TGTGCCAGCAGTTTTGAGTCCGTTATGAACACTGAAGCTTTCTTT. The chain has TRBV5-6 and TRBJ1-1, with no clear D. Per germline, CDR1 SGHDT and CDR2 YYEEEE. This CDR3 is 15 amino acids long. V shed 5 bases and J shed 0 bases, with 14 bases lying between them.

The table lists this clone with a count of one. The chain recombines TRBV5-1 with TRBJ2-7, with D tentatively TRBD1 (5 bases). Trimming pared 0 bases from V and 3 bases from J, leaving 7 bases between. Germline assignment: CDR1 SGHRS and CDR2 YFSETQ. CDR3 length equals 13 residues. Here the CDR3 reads CASSLDRIYEQYF. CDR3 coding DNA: TGCGCCAGCAGCTTGGACAGGATCTACGAGCAGTACTTC.

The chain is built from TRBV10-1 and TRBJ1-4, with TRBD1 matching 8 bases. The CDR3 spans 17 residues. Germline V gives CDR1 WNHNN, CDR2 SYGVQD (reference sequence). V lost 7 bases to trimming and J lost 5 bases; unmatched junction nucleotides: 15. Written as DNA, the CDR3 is TGCGCCAGCATTTATCCCGAAGGACAGGGATCGAATGAAAAACTGTTTTTT. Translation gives CASIYPEGQGSNEKLFF.